This T cell receptor beta chain was retrieved from a study of long-term antiretroviral therapy in people with HIV. Regarding the study as a whole: Repertoires in HIV (unlike those of controls) had narrower CDR3 length ranges.

Treatment of all HIV participants took place in the United States. The CDR3 spans 14 residues. The ends were cut back, 10 bases at V and 6 bases at J, with 16 bases in the middle. CDR1 is MNHNS, CDR2 SASEGT, per germline. Researchers report immunoSEQ v3.0 was run at survey level. This table comes from immunoSEQ multiplex PCR, and its TCRdb copy is limited to in-frame clones, with some not included. The sample records around 36,000 clones, 65% to 80% being singletons. Comments on this clone: As yet, its antigen is unknown.

J is TRBJ1-6 and V is TRBV6-1; a possible D gene is TRBD1 (6 bases). This clonotype originated in a man in his fifties with HIV. The sample in question was unsorted PBMCs, obtained 3 years after starting antiretroviral therapy. This CDR3 reads CATLLDSTNSPLHF. The CDR3 nucleotides are TGTGCCACCCTCCTGGACAGCACTAATTCACCCCTCCACTTT.